This T cell receptor (beta chain) was identified in a study of blood T cell repertoires in COVID-19. Study at large: Samples taken during acute and convalescent COVID-19 were collected in the United States, Italy and Spain.

In Seattle, patients joined the study during active infection and were tracked longitudinally. Germline assignment: CDR1 GTSNPN and CDR2 SVGIG (reference sequence). V was trimmed by 7 bases and J by 1 base, leaving 5 bases between them. The CDR3 loop spans 10 amino acids. Profiled with immunoSEQ multiplex PCR; TCRdb holds only in-frame clones, not every one. The sample yields 410,000 or so clones, around nine tenths seen once. This TCR derives from a woman in her thirties or forties with COVID-19, enrolled during active disease. Sequencing was performed on peripheral blood. This chain joins TRBV30 and TRBJ2-7; D is uncertain. The DNA for the CDR3 is TGTGCCTACAGATCCTACGAGCAGTACTTC. Translating it yields CAYRSYEQYF. Full variable domain (outside the CDR3, taken from reference TRBV30 and TRBJ2-7): SQTIHQWPATLVQPVGSPLSLECTVEGTSNPNLYWYRQAAGRGLQLLFYSVGIGQISSEVPQNLSASRPQDRQFILSSKKLLLSDSGFYLCAYRSYEQYFGPGTRLTVT.